This is a list of T cell receptor beta chains from one sample in a study of neurological immune-mediated disorders. MiXCR, run by TCRdb on the 5' RACE reads, gives a single entry per CDR3 protein. Seen here are tens of thousands of distinct CDR3 sequences, 13% to 15% observed once, and the top ten hold roughly 6.8%. Material: PBMCs. The receptors shown here come from a woman aged 50 to 65 in good health. The CDR3 runs from the conserved cysteine through the conserved F or W. The D gene is left open where the match is weak. Clone size is not always given. Where it is, it says once, few, many or a class for expanded clones.

j_call v_call d_call cdr3_length clone_size cdr3_nt cdr3_aa
TRBJ1-5 TRBV12-3/TRBV12-4 - 13 many TGTGCCAGCAGTTTCGGGCAGAATCAGCCCCAGCATTTT CASSFGQNQPQHF
TRBJ1-5 TRBV12-1 - 16 many TGTGCCAGCAGCTTGGTGATTTACAGGGTTTCTCAGCCCCAGCATTTT CASSLVIYRVSQPQHF
TRBJ1-2 TRBV7-6 - 14 many TGTGCCAGCAGCTTAACCTCCGGGGGCTATGGCTACACCTTC CASSLTSGGYGYTF
TRBJ2-6 TRBV7-2 - 15 many TGTGCCAGCAGCTTAGCAGGGTCTGGGGCCAACGTCCTGACTTTC CASSLAGSGANVLTF
TRBJ2-7 TRBV21-1 - 14 - TGTGCCAGCAGCCCTCGCCCGAGCTCCTACGAGCAGTACTTC CASSPRPSSYEQYF
TRBJ2-7 TRBV5-1 - 14 many TGCGCCAGCAGCTTGGGACAGCAAATCTACGAGCAGTACTTC CASSLGQQIYEQYF
TRBJ1-6 TRBV5-1 - 15 - TGCGCCAGCCGTCGGGGGTCTTCCTATAATTCACCCCTCCACTTT CASRRGSSYNSPLHF
TRBJ1-1 TRBV6-5 - 16 many TGTGCCAGCAGTTACCTACAGGGTCCCTTGAACACTGAAGCTTTCTTT CASSYLQGPLNTEAFF
TRBJ2-5 TRBV9 - 15 many TGTGCCAGCAGCGTAGATCGGGGGAAACAAGAGACCCAGTACTTC CASSVDRGKQETQYF
TRBJ2-1 TRBV5-6 TRBD2 15 few TGTGCCAGCAGCTCCGGGACTATTTCCTACAATGAGCAGTTCTTC CASSSGTISYNEQFF
TRBJ1-5 TRBV10-3 TRBD1 17 many TGTGCCATCAGTGACCCTCCCCGAGGGGGCGTTAGTCAGCCCCAGCATTTT CAISDPPRGGVSQPQHF
TRBJ2-7 TRBV5-1 TRBD2 14 - TGCGCCAGCAGCTTACTAGCGCCGGCCTACGAGCAGTACTTC CASSLLAPAYEQYF
TRBJ2-2 TRBV5-1 - 14 few TGCGCCAGCAGCTTCGCATGGAGCTCCGGGGAGCTGTTTTTT CASSFAWSSGELFF
TRBJ2-4 TRBV3-1 - 16 - TGTGCCAGCAGCCAAGATCCGGGACTTGCCAAAAACATTCAGTACTTC CASSQDPGLAKNIQYF
TRBJ2-1 TRBV7-9 - 13 many TGTGCCAGCAGCTTCCGTAATATCAATGAGCAGTTCTTC CASSFRNINEQFF
TRBJ2-1 TRBV5-1 - 13 - TGCGCCAGCGGTGTCCAGGACTCCAATGAGCAGTTCTTC CASGVQDSNEQFF
TRBJ2-1 TRBV9 - 14 many TGTGCCAGCAATGGGGGAAGTTCGTACAATGAGCAGTTCTTC CASNGGSSYNEQFF
TRBJ1-6 TRBV5-1 TRBD1 16 many TGCGCCAGCAGCTTAGAAGGACAGGGGGCCAGTTCACCCCTCCACTTT CASSLEGQGASSPLHF
TRBJ2-7 TRBV28 - 15 many TGTGCCAGCAACCATCCGGGGATGGACTCCTACGAGCAGTACTTC CASNHPGMDSYEQYF
TRBJ2-7 TRBV6-6 TRBD1 13 many TGTGCCAGCAGTTGGGACAGGGTATACGAGCAGTACTTC CASSWDRVYEQYF
TRBJ2-5 TRBV12-3/TRBV12-4 - 14 many TGTGCCAGCAGTCTCAACAGGGTGCAAGAGACCCAGTACTTC CASSLNRVQETQYF
TRBJ2-3 TRBV20-1 - 13 - TGCAGTGCCCTCCGGGACCCCTCAGATACGCAGTATTTT CSALRDPSDTQYF
TRBJ2-3 TRBV5-1 TRBD2 16 many TGCGCCAGCAGCTTGTTGGTAGCGGGAGGCCCAGATACGCAGTATTTT CASSLLVAGGPDTQYF
TRBJ2-7 TRBV3-1 - 14 many TGTGCCAGCAGCCTTAACCCTATCGGGGGCGAGCAGTACTTC CASSLNPIGGEQYF
TRBJ2-7 TRBV12-3/TRBV12-4 - 12 many TGTGCCAGCAGTTTAGGGTGGGGCGGGCAGTACTTC CASSLGWGGQYF
TRBJ2-1 TRBV7-2 - 11 many TGTGCCAGCAGCTTAGCGCATGAGCAGTTCTTC CASSLAHEQFF
TRBJ2-5 TRBV5-1 TRBD1 15 many TGCGCCAGCAGCTTGAACAGGGGGTCAGGAGAGACCCAGTACTTC CASSLNRGSGETQYF
TRBJ1-5 TRBV20-1 - 12 many TGCAGTGCTAGAGATATGCGTCAGCCCCAGCATTTT CSARDMRQPQHF
TRBJ2-7 TRBV10-3 - 11 many TGTGCCATCAGTGAAACCGCGTACCAGTACTTC CAISETAYQYF
TRBJ2-5 TRBV25-1 - 16 many TGTGCCAGCAGTGAATCAGTCAGTCAGACCCAAGAGACCCAGTACTTC CASSESVSQTQETQYF
TRBJ2-5 TRBV28 TRBD2 15 many TGTGCCAGCAGTACGACTAGCGGGGGGGCGGGGACCCAGTACTTC CASSTTSGGAGTQYF
TRBJ2-3 TRBV9 - 15 many TGTGCCAGCAGCTCAGGGACTTACGGCGGTGGGACGCAGTATTTT CASSSGTYGGGTQYF
TRBJ2-4 TRBV12-3/TRBV12-4 - 15 - TGTGCCAGCAGTTTCCCCAGGGTATCCAAAAACATTCAGTACTTT CASSFPRVSKNIQYF
TRBJ1-1 TRBV18 - 16 many TGTGCCAGCTCACCACGAACCGGCAGGGGCGGCACTGAAGCTTTCTTT CASSPRTGRGGTEAFF
TRBJ2-2 TRBV7-2 - 17 - TGTGCGAGCAGCTTCTGGAGCCGGACAACGAACACCGGGGAGCTGTTTTTT CASSFWSRTTNTGELFF
TRBJ2-2 TRBV20-1 TRBD1 16 many TGCAGTGTCGCCGAAGTAGGGGGCTGGCTGGCCGGGGAGCTGTTTTTT CSVAEVGGWLAGELFF
TRBJ2-6 TRBV27 TRBD1 20 many TGTGCCAGCAGTTTATCGAGTCCCACAGGGGCCAGCTCTGGGGCCAACGTCCTGACTTTC CASSLSSPTGASSGANVLTF
TRBJ1-2 TRBV5-8 - 11 many TGTGCCAGCAGCCTAAGTCTCTTGAGGACCTTC CASSLSLLRTF
TRBJ2-1 TRBV27 - 16 - TGTGCCAGCAGTTTAGGGGGGGACAGCTCCTACAATGAGCAGTTCTTC CASSLGGDSSYNEQFF
TRBJ1-2 TRBV14 TRBD1 13 many TGTGCCAGCAGCCCCGGGACAGCGGCTGGCTACACCTTC CASSPGTAAGYTF
TRBJ2-1 TRBV11-3 - 12 once TGTGCCAGCCCGGGACTCTACAATGAGCAGTTCTTC CASPGLYNEQFF
TRBJ2-3 TRBV11-2 TRBD2 16 many TGTGCCAGCAGCTTAGATCAGGCTAGCGGGAAGTATACGCAGTATTTT CASSLDQASGKYTQYF
TRBJ2-5 TRBV5-4 - 14 many TGTGCCAGCAGTTCCCCTAGCGTGAAAGAGACCCAGTACTTC CASSSPSVKETQYF
TRBJ2-1 TRBV20-1 - 14 many TGCAGTGCTAGTGTGGGAGAGTCCTACAATGAGCAGTTCTTC CSASVGESYNEQFF
TRBJ2-1 TRBV5-1 - 16 many TGCGCCAGCAGCCCGAAAAGTAGCGGAGACGCCAATGAGCAGTTCTTC CASSPKSSGDANEQFF
TRBJ2-2 TRBV7-9 - 14 - TGTGCCAGCAGCTCCATTGGTGGAACCGGGGAGCTGTTTTTT CASSSIGGTGELFF
TRBJ2-3 TRBV20-1 TRBD2 15 many TGCAGTGCTATCCCGGGTAGCGGGAGTACAGATACGCAGTATTTT CSAIPGSGSTDTQYF
TRBJ2-7 TRBV19 TRBD1 11 - TGTGCCAGTGCAGGGGGCTACGAGCAGTACTTC CASAGGYEQYF
TRBJ1-1 TRBV5-1 - 14 many TGCGCCAGCAGCTTCCAACAGGGAGGTACTGAAGCTTTCTTT CASSFQQGGTEAFF
TRBJ2-1 TRBV5-1 TRBD1 15 many TGCGCCAGCAGCTTATCTACAGGGGGCCACAATGAGCAGTTCTTC CASSLSTGGHNEQFF
TRBJ2-7 TRBV10-3 TRBD2 15 many TGTGCCATCAGGGGGGGGGGTCAACCTACGGTGGAGCAGTACTTC CAIRGGGQPTVEQYF
TRBJ2-2 TRBV3-1 TRBD2 16 many TGTGCCAGCAGCCCCTGGCTAGCGGGAGTTTCCGGGGAGCTGTTTTTT CASSPWLAGVSGELFF
TRBJ2-1 TRBV12-3/TRBV12-4 - 13 many TGTGCCAGCAGTCCGGACTGGGCTAGAGAGCAGTTCTTC CASSPDWAREQFF
TRBJ1-1 TRBV3-1 - 12 - TGTGCCAGCGCGGGAGGGAGAACTGAAGCTTTCTTT CASAGGRTEAFF
TRBJ2-2 TRBV7-9 - 14 - TGTGCCAGCAGCTCGTTCACCCCAGGCGGGGAGCTGTTTTTT CASSSFTPGGELFF
TRBJ2-4 TRBV6-5 TRBD2 12 many TGTGCCAGCAGTACTACTAGCGGTCTTCAGTACTTC CASSTTSGLQYF
TRBJ2-6 TRBV20-1 - 15 many TGCAGTGCTAGAGCCCTTGGTTCTGGGGCCAACGTCCTGACTTTC CSARALGSGANVLTF